These 30 T cell receptor beta chains originate from one sample sequenced in a study of resident and recirculating memory T cells in vitiligo. The data were produced by immunoSEQ multiplex PCR, yet TCRdb's version contains in-frame clones alone and is incomplete. The sample has roughly 80,000 clones; around 90% are singletons. Sample: blood. Receptors were obtained from a male donor with vitiligo.

In this sample, this clone turned up once. This chain links TRBV10-1 with TRBJ2-7, with D perhaps TRBD2 (6 bases). Germline V CDR1 and CDR2: WNHNN, SYGVQD (reference sequence). This CDR3 is 14 amino acids long. Between the trimmed V and J ends, which lost 5 bases and 6 bases, there was a span of 17 bases. The CDR3 protein is CASSPDYFVSEQYF. The CDR3 DNA reads TGCGCCAGCAGTCCGGACTATTTTGTCTCCGAGCAGTACTTC.

This sequence joins TRBV4-3 and TRBJ1-6, with 8 bases lining up with TRBD1. The V gene's germline CDR1 is LGHNA and CDR2 YSLEER. V gave up 0 bases and J gave up 6 bases; unmatched junction bases: 4. This CDR3 has 16 residues. CDR3 sequence reads: CASSQDRTGTNSPLHF. Written as DNA, the CDR3 is TGCGCCAGCAGCCAAGACCGGACAGGGACTAATTCACCCCTCCACTTT.

The chain recombines TRBV19 with TRBJ2-1; 8 bases match TRBD2. The CDR3 runs 19 residues. The V gene's germline CDR1 is LNHDA and CDR2 SQIVND (reference sequence). The ends lost 0 bases at V and 1 base at J; junction bases unmatched: 11. CDR3 bases: TGTGCCAGTAGTATAGAAGGGGGGGGCGGGAGGCTTTCCTACAATGAGCAGTTCTTC. Protein: CASSIEGGGGRLSYNEQFF.

The CDR3 sequence is CASSRTSGRSEQFF. CDR3 DNA sequence: TGTGCCAGCAGTCGGACTAGCGGGAGGAGTGAGCAGTTCTTC. V gene TRBV6-4 combines with J gene TRBJ2-1; 14 bases match TRBD2. V shed 5 bases, J shed 9 bases, and the junction held 3 bases outside the gene matches. The CDR3 length is 14 residues. Germline V CDR1 and CDR2: MRHNA, SNTAGT.

The chain has TRBV5-8 and TRBJ1-1, with TRBD1 as a possible D gene (5 bases). V lost 2 bases and J lost 11, with 10 bases in between. Germline loops: CDR1 SGHTS, CDR2 YDEGEE. The CDR3 covers 11 residues. CDR3 in DNA: TGTGCCAGCAGCTTTGGGGCTTGGGCTTTCTTT. It encodes CASSFGAWAFF.

The V gene is TRBV19, the J gene TRBJ1-4, with D unresolved. This CDR3 region has 12 residues. V lost 5 bases, J lost 4 bases, and 5 bases lay in between. Germline CDR1 LNHDA, CDR2 SQIVND (reference sequence). The DNA of the CDR3 is TGTGCCAGTAGTCAGGATAATGAAAAACTGTTTTTT. Its translation: CASSQDNEKLFF.

This clone was recorded once. The CDR3 bases are TGTGCCAGCAGGAAGGGACAGGAGATCAATCAGCCCCAGCATTTT. Protein: CASRKGQEINQPQHF. The chain recombines TRBV27 with TRBJ1-5; 8 positions agree with TRBD1. Germline CDR1 reads MNHEY; CDR2 reads SMNVEV (reference sequence). Trimming removed 6 bases from V and 3 bases from J; junction bases left unmatched: 7. The CDR3 is made up of 15 amino acids.

The CDR3: CASSMLQGASYNEQFF. CDR3 DNA sequence: TGTGCCAGCAGCATGCTACAGGGGGCTTCCTACAATGAGCAGTTCTTC. The chain is built from TRBV7-9 and TRBJ2-1, with 9 positions matching TRBD1. The CDR3 covers 16 residues. CDR1 and CDR2 from the germline V gene are SEHNR and FQNEAQ (reference sequence). V lost 5 bases and J lost 1; bases outside the gene matches: 6.

The chain couples TRBV4-3 to TRBJ1-5; D call uncertain. Deletions cut 2 bases from V and 3 bases from J, with 11 bases between. The CDR3 has 15 amino acids. The germline CDR1 and CDR2 sequences are LGHNA and YSLEER. The CDR3 nucleotides are TGCGCCAGCAGCCAAATCTATCGTACCAATCAGCCCCAGCATTTT. Its protein is CASSQIYRTNQPQHF.

J is TRBJ2-3 and V is TRBV7-9, with 15 bases identical to TRBD2. CDR3 length equals 19 residues. J gave up 3 bases and V 4 bases, and 11 bases lay outside the gene matches. Germline CDR1 SEHNR, CDR2 FQNEAQ (reference sequence). For the CDR3, the DNA is TGTGCCAGCAGCTGGACTAGCGGGAGGGCCGGCCAGGGTACAGATACGCAGTATTTT. It yields the protein CASSWTSGRAGQGTDTQYF.

On this clone: Sequence at one end of the junction differs from germline and may be a read error. The chain links TRBV10-2 to TRBJ2-7, with 7 nucleotides matching TRBD1. CDR3 length: 11 residues. The V gene's germline CDR1 is WSHSY and CDR2 SAAADI. The CDR3 reads CASLGQPKGNF. The CDR3 DNA is TGCGCCAGCTTGGGACAGCCAAAAGGAAACTTC.

CDR3 sequence reads: CASSPRGGLAGELFF. CDR3 bases: TGTGCCAGTAGTCCCCGCGGGGGTTTGGCCGGGGAGCTGTTTTTT. The V gene is TRBV19, the J gene TRBJ2-2; TRBD2 agrees at 7 bases. J was trimmed by 6 bases and V by 5 bases; bases with no gene match: 9. Germline V gene lookup returns CDR1 LNHDA and CDR2 SQIVND (reference sequence). This CDR3 contains 15 residues.

The gene calls are TRBV7-3 and TRBJ2-5; 8 bases agree with TRBD2. CDR3 length: 13 amino acids. Losses at the gene ends were 5 bases for V and 4 bases for J; bases not matched to a gene: 3. The germline V gene has CDR1 SGHTA and CDR2 FQGTGA. The CDR3 DNA reads TGTGCCAGCAGCAGAAGCGGGGGAGAGACCCAGTACTTC. Its protein product is CASSRSGGETQYF.

This clone has only one observation. V and J are TRBV28 and TRBJ2-3; 11 bases are a match to TRBD2. With 4 bases clipped from V and 3 bases from J, the junction kept 9 bases outside the gene matches. Germline values: CDR1 MDHEN, CDR2 SYDVKM. The CDR3 loop spans 17 amino acids. In nucleotides, the CDR3 is TGTGCCAGCAGTTCAGGGCCTCGACTAGCGGGAACAGATACGCAGTATTTT. Protein: CASSSGPRLAGTDTQYF.

The genes are TRBV4-1 and TRBJ1-2; D gene uncertain. CDR1 MGHRA and CDR2 YSYEKL come from the germline V gene. The CDR3 has 15 residues. V was cut by 1 base and J by 2 bases, with 11 bases left in between. The CDR3 is CASSQVAGLNYGYTF. The CDR3 DNA reads TGCGCCAGCAGCCAAGTGGCAGGACTCAACTATGGCTACACCTTC.

This chain joins TRBV5-4 and TRBJ2-5, with 14 bases identical to TRBD2. Germline V gene data show CDR1 as SGHNT and CDR2 as YYREEE (reference sequence). V gave up 5 bases and J gave up 4 bases; unmatched junction bases: 7. The CDR3 length is 16 residues. The CDR3 is CASSQPGTSGRETQYF. CDR3 in DNA: TGTGCCAGCAGTCAACCCGGGACTAGCGGGAGAGAGACCCAGTACTTC.

The V call is TRBV2, the J call TRBJ2-7; 9 nucleotides agree with TRBD1. Germline lookup yields CDR1 SNHLY and CDR2 FYNNEI. CDR3 length: 15 residues. V lost 4 bases and J lost 4; bases outside the gene matches: 8. The CDR3 spells CASSGPGQGLYEQYF. The DNA for the CDR3 is TGTGCCAGCAGTGGACCGGGACAGGGTTTGTACGAGCAGTACTTC. Using reference TRBV2 and TRBJ2-7 for the parts outside the CDR3, the full variable domain is EPEVTQTPSHQVTQMGQEVILRCVPISNHLYFYWYRQILGQKVEFLVSFYNNEISEKSEIFDDQFSVERPDGSNFTLKIRSTKLEDSAMYFCASSGPGQGLYEQYFGPGTRLTVT.

This sequence joins TRBV11-3 and TRBJ2-1; 7 bases are a match to TRBD2. The CDR3 length is 15 residues. Germline V gene lookup returns CDR1 SGHNT and CDR2 YENEEA. Losses at the gene ends were 2 bases for V and 0 bases for J; bases not matched to a gene: 1. This CDR3 reads CASSLRGSSYNEQFF. CDR3 sequence (DNA): TGTGCCAGCAGCTTACGCGGGAGCTCCTACAATGAGCAGTTCTTC.

The chain employs TRBV7-3 and TRBJ2-1; possible D gene TRBD2, 5 bases. The CDR3 spans 15 residues. Germline loops: CDR1 SGHTA, CDR2 FQGTGA. V shed 4 bases and J shed 0 bases, with 10 bases lying between them. CDR3 bases: TGTGCCAGCAGCTCTAGCCCGAGCTCCTACAATGAGCAGTTCTTC. It encodes CASSSSPSSYNEQFF.

The V and J genes are TRBV5-5 and TRBJ1-5; no clear D gene. Germline V CDR1 and CDR2: SGHKS, YYEKEE (reference sequence). The V gene lost 1 base and the J gene lost 5 bases, with 13 bases spanning the gap. The CDR3 contains 15 residues. CDR3 loop: CASSLRSGWDQPQHF. The CDR3, as DNA: TGTGCCAGCAGCTTGAGGTCGGGGTGGGATCAGCCCCAGCATTTT.

The chain combines TRBV21-1 with TRBJ1-3; the tabulated D call, TRBD1, remains unverified against the DNA. TRBV21-1 is marked as a pseudogene. This CDR3 has 14 amino acids. Written as DNA, the CDR3 is TGTGCCAGCAGCTTCCCGGGACAGAGCGACACCATATATTTT. This gives the protein CASSFPGQSDTIYF.

V and J are TRBV14 and TRBJ1-4; tentative D call: TRBD1 (5 bases). Germline CDR1 and CDR2: SGHDN and FVKESK. Trimming took 4 bases from V and 6 from J, leaving 15 bases between them. The CDR3 has 15 residues. The CDR3 nucleotides are TGTGCCAGCAGCCTACGTCACGGGGGTTATGAAAAACTGTTTTTT. It encodes CASSLRHGGYEKLFF.

V and J are TRBV5-1 and TRBJ2-2, with D maybe TRBD1 (5 bases). The CDR3 length is 16 residues. Trimming took off 1 base at V and 0 bases at J, with 10 bases between the two ends. Germline CDR1 SGHRS, CDR2 YFSETQ. DNA for the CDR3: TGCGCCAGCAGCTTGAGGGGCGACGCGAACACCGGGGAGCTGTTTTTT. This encodes CASSLRGDANTGELFF.

The chain links TRBV2 to TRBJ1-4; D is ambiguous. The germline CDR1 and CDR2 sequences are SNHLY and FYNNEI. The CDR3 runs 16 residues. Trimming left V 2 bases short and J 8 bases short, with 18 bases between. The CDR3 DNA reads TGTGCCAGCAGTGAATTATTTGGAGGGAGAGGGGAAAAACTGTTTTTT. As protein: CASSELFGGRGEKLFF.

V usage is TRBV9 and J usage is TRBJ2-7; no clear D gene. CDR1 SGDLS and CDR2 YYNGEE come from the germline V gene. The CDR3 consists of 13 residues. V lost 4 bases and J lost 6, with 14 bases in between. CDR3 DNA: TGTGCCAGCAGCCCAACGGAGAATCCCGAGCAGTACTTC. Encoded protein: CASSPTENPEQYF.

The chain recombines TRBV7-9 with TRBJ2-7, with D possibly matching TRBD2 (6 bases). From germline, CDR1 is SEHNR and CDR2 FQNEAQ (reference sequence). The CDR3 has 15 amino acids. The germline V and J ends were trimmed by 4 bases and 2 bases, with 15 bases remaining between them. The CDR3: CASSSWRVEAYEQYF. CDR3 nucleotides: TGTGCCAGCAGCTCTTGGAGGGTTGAGGCCTACGAGCAGTACTTC.

The CDR3 bases are TGTGCCAGCAGGCCGGGACAGGCCCCTCTTGCCATATATTTT. Its protein is CASRPGQAPLAIYF. The rearrangement joins TRBV2 to TRBJ1-3; 8 bases are a match to TRBD1. CDR1 and CDR2 from the germline V gene are SNHLY and FYNNEI. J was trimmed by 11 bases and V by 6 bases; bases with no gene match: 12. CDR3 length: 14 residues.

The V call is TRBV7-9, the J call TRBJ2-7; 7 bases align to TRBD2. J gave up 2 bases and V 11 bases, and 12 bases lay outside the gene matches. The CDR3 loop spans 14 amino acids. The germline V gene encodes CDR1 SEHNR and CDR2 FQNEAQ (reference sequence). The CDR3 DNA reads TGTGCCTCCCAAGGGGAGGGCCAAGCCTACGAGCAGTACTTC. Residues: CASQGEGQAYEQYF.

The rearrangement joins TRBV27 to TRBJ2-7; 9 bases align to TRBD1. The CDR3 runs to 19 residues. In germline, CDR1 is MNHEY, CDR2 SMNVEV (reference sequence). The ends lost 5 bases at V and 3 bases at J; junction bases unmatched: 20. CDR3 protein: CASSSRVWGPGQGFYEQYF. The CDR3 nucleotides are TGTGCCAGCAGTAGTAGGGTCTGGGGACCGGGACAGGGATTCTACGAGCAGTACTTC.

This clone has a single count. V gene TRBV29-1 combines with J gene TRBJ2-7, with a possible D match to TRBD2 (7 bases). CDR3 length: 13 residues. Per germline, CDR1 SQVTM and CDR2 ANQGSEA. Trimming removed 4 bases from V and 3 bases from J, with 13 bases in between. The CDR3 here is CSVGEGGFYEQYF. The CDR3 nucleotides are TGCAGCGTTGGGGAGGGGGGGTTCTACGAGCAGTACTTC.